Following are 10 T cell receptor beta chains from one sample sequenced in a study of regulatory T cells in long-lasting Graves disease. Sample time point: persistent/refractory GD, antithyroid drugs over 5 years with positive TRAb. Extracted PBMC RNA gave rise to the TCR library. With iRepertoire HTBI primers and Arm-PCR of CDR3 regions, TCR beta libraries were built. TCRdb fed the multiplex PCR reads into MiXCR, producing one record per CDR3 protein. Of hundreds of thousands of distinct CDR3 sequences listed, under 25% are singletons. The material sequenced was peripheral blood mononuclear cells (PBMCs), taken when the disease was refractory, from a patient treated with antithyroid drugs. These receptors originate from a female donor with Graves disease.

DNA for the CDR3: TGCAGTGCTAGAAAGAGTGGGAGGTACGAGCAGTACTTC. Residues: CSARKSGRYEQYF. The V and J genes are TRBV20-1 and TRBJ2-7, with D tentatively TRBD2 (6 bases). This CDR3 comprises 13 residues. The germline V gene encodes CDR1 DFQATT and CDR2 SNEGSKA (reference sequence). V was shortened by 2 bases and J by 4 bases, with 12 bases between the two germline ends.

This clonotype appeared a few times. The V gene is TRBV20-1, the J gene TRBJ2-5, with D unresolved. Germline assignment: CDR1 DFQATT and CDR2 SNEGSKA (reference sequence). V lost 7 bases and J lost 7, with 22 bases in between. The CDR3 loop spans 14 amino acids. The CDR3 DNA reads as TGCAGTGTGGTCGGGTGGGCTTCCAGTGGGACCCAGTACTTC. Translation gives CSVVGWASSGTQYF.

CDR3 bases: TGTGCCAGCAGGGGGATGGGCACCAAGCAGCCCCAGCATTTT. This translates into CASRGMGTKQPQHF. The chain combines TRBV2 with TRBJ1-5; D is uncertain. The CDR3 is 14 amino acids. Germline CDR1 reads SNHLY; CDR2 reads FYNNEI. V shed 6 bases and J shed 7 bases, with 16 bases lying between them.

This clonotype was counted at least ten times. This chain joins TRBV27 and TRBJ2-4; the D call may be TRBD1 or TRBD2 (5 bases each). Looked up from germline, CDR1 is MNHEY and CDR2 is SMNVEV (reference sequence). There are 13 residues in the CDR3. V lost 5 bases and J 8 bases, leaving 13 bases between the germline ends. CDR3 sequence (DNA): TGTGCCAGCAGTCTCACCCCGGGGCACATTCAGTACTTC. This encodes CASSLTPGHIQYF.

J is TRBJ1-2 and V is TRBV30; D call uncertain. The CDR3 has 13 residues. The germline V gene encodes CDR1 GTSNPN and CDR2 SVGIG (reference sequence). Trimming cost V 2 bases and J 8 bases, with 15 bases left between them. The DNA of the CDR3 is TGTGCCTGGAGTTTTGCGGGTTCAAGAGGCTACACCTTC. Protein sequence: CAWSFAGSRGYTF.

This clonotype showed up many times. An end of the junction differs from the germline gene, which may be a read error. The chain carries TRBV12-3 or TRBV12-4 and TRBJ1-3, with D uncertain. The CDR3 is 12 amino acids. The CDR3 DNA follows: TGTGCCAGCAGATTAGGCCCAAACACCATATATTTT. Protein product: CASRLGPNTIYF.

This clonotype occurred once. A read error may explain this, as a much larger clone is one base away. No conserved phenylalanine or tryptophan ends this CDR3, so it is likely a read error. The chain links TRBV28 to TRBJ1-1; TRBD1 is a possible D gene (5 bases). Germline loops: CDR1 MDHEN, CDR2 SYDVKM. This CDR3 spans 14 amino acids. Deletions cut 2 bases from V and 3 bases from J, with 10 bases between. The CDR3 is CASSLGAGYTEAFS. The CDR3 DNA reads as TGTGCCAGCAGTTTAGGGGCGGGGTACACTGAAGCTTTCTCT.

V gene TRBV20-1 combines with J gene TRBJ2-1; weak D call: TRBD1 (5 bases). The germline V gene encodes CDR1 DFQATT and CDR2 SNEGSKA (reference sequence). The CDR3 totals 14 residues. The ends were cut back, 5 bases at V and 4 bases at J, with 15 bases in the middle. This CDR3 is CSAHRSSLYNEQFF. The CDR3 nucleotides read TGCAGTGCTCACAGGAGTAGTCTTTACAATGAGCAGTTCTTC.

Many counts were recorded for this clonotype. Here the CDR3 reads CASSLMTSGQETQYF. The DNA for the CDR3 is TGTGCCAGCAGCTTGATGACTAGCGGGCAAGAGACCCAGTACTTC. The chain combines TRBV7-6 with TRBJ2-5, with TRBD2 matching 10 bases. Germline V lookup: CDR1 SGHVS, CDR2 FNYEAQ. Trimming at V came to 3 bases and at J to 2 bases, leaving 3 bases not matched to a gene. The CDR3 has 15 amino acids.

Only a few counts were recorded for this clonotype. This chain joins TRBV20-1 and TRBJ1-2, with TRBD1 as a possible D gene (5 bases). Per germline, CDR1 DFQATT and CDR2 SNEGSKA (reference sequence). The CDR3 loop spans 12 amino acids. The V gene lost 1 base and the J gene lost 7 bases, with 10 bases spanning the gap. CDR3 loop: CSARGQGGGYTF. In DNA form, the CDR3 reads TGCAGTGCTAGAGGCCAGGGAGGTGGCTACACCTTC.